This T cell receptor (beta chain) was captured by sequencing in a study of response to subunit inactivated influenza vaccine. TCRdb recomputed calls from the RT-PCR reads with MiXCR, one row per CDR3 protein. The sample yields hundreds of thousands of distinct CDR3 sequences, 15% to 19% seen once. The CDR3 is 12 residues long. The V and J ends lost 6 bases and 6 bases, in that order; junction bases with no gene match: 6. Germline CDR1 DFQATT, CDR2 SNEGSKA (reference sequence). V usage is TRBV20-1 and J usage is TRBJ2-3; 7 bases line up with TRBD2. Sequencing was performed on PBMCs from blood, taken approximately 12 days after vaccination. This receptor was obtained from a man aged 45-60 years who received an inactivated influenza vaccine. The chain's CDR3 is CSARRGDDTQYF. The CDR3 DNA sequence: TGCAGTGCCCGTCGGGGGGATGATACGCAGTATTTT.